The text below deals with one TCR beta chain. The entry originates in a study of CD8 T cells in Susac syndrome. The V and J ends lost 5 bases and 0 bases respectively, with 11 bases between them. Germline CDR1 is SGHRS and CDR2 is YFSETQ. This CDR3 spans 15 amino acids. An input of roughly 0.5 to 1 ug of RNA was subjected to reverse transcription using random hexamers. MiXCR, applied by TCRdb to the immunoSEQ multiplex PCR reads, yields one record per CDR3 protein. The repertoire holds about 180,000 distinct CDR3 sequences, with roughly 95% as singletons. Negative isolation was used for CD8+ and CD4+ T cells and FACS enrichment for TEMRA cells.

The chain couples TRBV5-1 to TRBJ2-2; tentative D call: TRBD1 (5 bases). Sequences were obtained from CD4+ T cells from PBMCs. The source is a human donor with multiple sclerosis. The chain's CDR3 is CASSLDRTNTGELFF. In nucleotides, the CDR3 is TGCGCCAGCAGTCTCGACAGAACGAACACCGGGGAGCTGTTTTTT.